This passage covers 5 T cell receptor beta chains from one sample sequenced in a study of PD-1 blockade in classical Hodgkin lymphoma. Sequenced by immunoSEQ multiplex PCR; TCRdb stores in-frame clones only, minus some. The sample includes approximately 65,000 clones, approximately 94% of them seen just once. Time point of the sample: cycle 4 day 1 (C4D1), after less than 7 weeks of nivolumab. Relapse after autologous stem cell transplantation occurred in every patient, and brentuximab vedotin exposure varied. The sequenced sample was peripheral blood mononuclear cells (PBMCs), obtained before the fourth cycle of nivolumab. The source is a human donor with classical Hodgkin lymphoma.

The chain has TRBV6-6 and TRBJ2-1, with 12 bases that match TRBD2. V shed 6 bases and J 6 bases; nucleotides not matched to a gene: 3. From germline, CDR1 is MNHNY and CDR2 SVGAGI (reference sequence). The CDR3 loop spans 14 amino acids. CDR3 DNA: TGTGCCAGCAGGGCTAGCGGGGGGGCCAATGAGCAGTTCTTC. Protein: CASRASGGANEQFF.

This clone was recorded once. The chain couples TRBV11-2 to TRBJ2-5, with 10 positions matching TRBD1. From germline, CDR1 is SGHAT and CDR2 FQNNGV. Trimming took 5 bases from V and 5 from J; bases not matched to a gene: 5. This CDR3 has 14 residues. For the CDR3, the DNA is TGTGCCAGCAGCATGACAGGGGGCGCGGAGACCCAGTACTTC. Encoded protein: CASSMTGGAETQYF.

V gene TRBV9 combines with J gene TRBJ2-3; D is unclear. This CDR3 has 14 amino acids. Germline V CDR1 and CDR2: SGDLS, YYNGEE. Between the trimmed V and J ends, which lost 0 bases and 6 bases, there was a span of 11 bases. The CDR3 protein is CASSVEGLGDTQYF. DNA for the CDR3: TGTGCCAGCAGCGTAGAAGGATTAGGCGATACGCAGTATTTT. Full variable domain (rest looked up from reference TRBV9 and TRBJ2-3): DSGVTQTPKHLITATGQRVTLRCSPRSGDLSVYWYQQSLDQGLQFLIQYYNGEERAKGNILERFSAQQFPDLHSELNLSSLELGDSALYFCASSVEGLGDTQYFGPGTRLTVL.

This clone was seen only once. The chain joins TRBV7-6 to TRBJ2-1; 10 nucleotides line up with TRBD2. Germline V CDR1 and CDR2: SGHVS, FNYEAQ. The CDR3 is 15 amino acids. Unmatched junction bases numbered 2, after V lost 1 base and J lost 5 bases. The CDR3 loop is CASSLDSGRHNEQFF. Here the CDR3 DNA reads TGTGCCAGCAGCTTAGATAGCGGGAGGCACAATGAGCAGTTCTTC. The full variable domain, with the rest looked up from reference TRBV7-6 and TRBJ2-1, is GAGVSQSPRYKVTKRGQDVALRCDPISGHVSLYWYRQALGQGPEFLTYFNYEAQQDKSGLPNDRFSAERPEGSISTLTIQRTEQRDSAMYRCASSLDSGRHNEQFFGPGTRLTVL.

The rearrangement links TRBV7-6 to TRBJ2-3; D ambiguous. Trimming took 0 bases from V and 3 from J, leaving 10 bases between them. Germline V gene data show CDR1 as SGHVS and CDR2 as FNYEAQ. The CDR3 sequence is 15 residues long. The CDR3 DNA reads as TGTGCCAGCAGCTTAGCGCTTGGCAGGACAGATACGCAGTATTTT. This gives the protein CASSLALGRTDTQYF.